The clone carrying this T cell receptor (beta chain) was seen more than once but under ten times. These data come from a study of T cell responses to AZD1222 COVID-19 vaccine. V was cut by 6 bases and J by 1 base, with 9 bases left in between. CDR3 length: 13 residues. Repertoires were generated with immunoSEQ multiplex PCR, while TCRdb's copy carries only in-frame clones and drops some. The sample contains 100,000 to 120,000 clones, approximately 94% of which appear only once. The receptor comes from an adult who received the AZD1222 COVID-19 vaccine. Sequences were derived from peripheral blood, sampled 28 days after the second AZD1222 dose. This sequence joins TRBV12-3 or TRBV12-4 and TRBJ1-1; D unclear. This CDR3 is CASRREWNTEAFF. DNA of the CDR3: TGTGCCAGCAGAAGGGAATGGAACACTGAAGCTTTCTTT.